A single TCR beta chain is shown here with its context. The source of the sample is a study of blood T cell repertoires in COVID-19. Study at large: The United States, Italy and Spain were the sources of the acute and convalescent COVID-19 samples.

J lost 11 bases, V lost 5 bases, and 5 bases had no gene match. This CDR3 is built from 12 residues. The protocol was immunoSEQ multiplex PCR, while the TCRdb copy is restricted to in-frame clones and leaves out a portion. In the table there are some 300,000 clones, approximately 89% of which are singletons. Sequencing was carried out using peripheral blood. V is TRBV12-3 or TRBV12-4 and J is TRBJ1-5, with 8 positions matching TRBD1. The receptor was isolated from a woman in her twenties or thirties who had recovered from COVID-19. CDR3 bases: TGTGCCAGCAGTCCCTTACAGGGGGCCCAGCATTTT. Translated: CASSPLQGAQHF.